These T cell receptor beta chains were read from a single sample in a study of early T cells in non-severe SARS-CoV-2 infection. From the 5' RACE reads, TCRdb called clonotypes with MiXCR, one entry per CDR3 protein. The sample includes 25,000 to 30,000 distinct CDR3 sequences, approximately 5.4% of them seen just once. The sample taken for sequencing was whole blood. The origin of the receptors is an adult who was a healthcare worker with PCR-confirmed SARS-CoV-2 infection or an uninfected control (not recorded which). Both conserved end residues are part of each CDR3. Fields, in order: CDR3 length, D gene, V gene, CDR3 protein. D genes are given only for firm matches.

length: 18; D: NA; V: TRBV11-2; CDR3: CASSLPGGWGTSTDTQYF
length: 17; D: TRBD1; V: TRBV11-2; CDR3: CASSSLGQRTNTDTQYF
length: 13; D: NA; V: TRBV20-1; CDR3: CSARAGRGYEQYF
length: 15; D: NA; V: TRBV27; CDR3: CASSFSGCCADTQYF
length: 15; D: NA; V: TRBV19; CDR3: CATSGSSHSGNTIYF
length: 17; D: TRBD1; V: TRBV7-8; CDR3: CASSFTGGTAYSYEQYF
length: 13; D: NA; V: TRBV2; CDR3: CASSPTNGNTIYF
length: 14; D: NA; V: TRBV14; CDR3: CASSRALGTGELFF
length: 14; D: NA; V: TRBV25-1; CDR3: CASSGGGSNQPQHF
length: 12; D: TRBD1; V: TRBV6-2/TRBV6-3; CDR3: CASGQGPTEAFF
length: 16; D: NA; V: TRBV5-1; CDR3: CASSHSDGTSGNTIYF
length: 13; D: NA; V: TRBV29-1; CDR3: CSVNRPSSYEQYF
length: 15; D: TRBD2; V: TRBV9; CDR3: CASSVASGGQETQYF
length: 14; D: NA; V: TRBV18; CDR3: CASSPMQKQGEQFF
length: 15; D: NA; V: TRBV9; CDR3: CASSVALSYNSPLHF
length: 11; D: NA; V: TRBV29-1; CDR3: CSVESGYGYTF
length: 19; D: NA; V: TRBV30; CDR3: CAWSHSPGQLSKSSYEQYF
length: 15; D: NA; V: TRBV7-8; CDR3: CASSFPGLGTGELFF
length: 16; D: NA; V: TRBV4-2; CDR3: CASSQDLEGGGQPQHF
length: 13; D: NA; V: TRBV27; CDR3: CASRLGGAGGYTF
length: 15; D: NA; V: TRBV29-1; CDR3: CSAQGDLSSYNEQFF
length: 13; D: NA; V: TRBV29-1; CDR3: CSVAPGSYYEQYF